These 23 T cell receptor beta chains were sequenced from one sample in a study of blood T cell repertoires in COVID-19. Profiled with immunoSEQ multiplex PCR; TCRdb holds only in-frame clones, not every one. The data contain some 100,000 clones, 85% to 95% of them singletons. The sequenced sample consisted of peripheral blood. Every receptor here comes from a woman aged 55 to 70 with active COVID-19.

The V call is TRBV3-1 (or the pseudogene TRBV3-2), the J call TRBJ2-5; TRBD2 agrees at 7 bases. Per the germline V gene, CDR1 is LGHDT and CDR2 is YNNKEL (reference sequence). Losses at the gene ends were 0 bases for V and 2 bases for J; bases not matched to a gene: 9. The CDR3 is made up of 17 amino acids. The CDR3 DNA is TGTGCCAGCAGCCAAGATAGGCTGTCTAGCGGTCAAGAGACCCAGTACTTC. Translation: CASSQDRLSSGQETQYF.

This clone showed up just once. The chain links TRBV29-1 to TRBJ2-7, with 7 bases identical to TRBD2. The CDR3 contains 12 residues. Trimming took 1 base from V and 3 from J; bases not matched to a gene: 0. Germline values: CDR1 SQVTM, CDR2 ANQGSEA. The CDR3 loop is CSVEAGGYEQYF. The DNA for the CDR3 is TGCAGCGTTGAAGCGGGAGGCTACGAGCAGTACTTC.

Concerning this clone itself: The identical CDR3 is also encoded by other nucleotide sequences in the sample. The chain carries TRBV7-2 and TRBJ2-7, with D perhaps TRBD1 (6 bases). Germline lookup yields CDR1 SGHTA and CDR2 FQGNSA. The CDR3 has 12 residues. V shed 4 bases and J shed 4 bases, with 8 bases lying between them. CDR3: CASSSQGYEQYF. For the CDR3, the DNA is TGTGCCAGCAGCTCCCAGGGGTACGAGCAGTACTTC.

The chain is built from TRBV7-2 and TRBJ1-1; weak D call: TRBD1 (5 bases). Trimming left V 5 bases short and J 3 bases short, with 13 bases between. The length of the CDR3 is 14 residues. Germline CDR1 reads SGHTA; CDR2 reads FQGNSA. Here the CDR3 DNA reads TGTGCCAGCAGCACAGGTCGCGGGGACACTGAAGCTTTCTTT. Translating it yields CASSTGRGDTEAFF.

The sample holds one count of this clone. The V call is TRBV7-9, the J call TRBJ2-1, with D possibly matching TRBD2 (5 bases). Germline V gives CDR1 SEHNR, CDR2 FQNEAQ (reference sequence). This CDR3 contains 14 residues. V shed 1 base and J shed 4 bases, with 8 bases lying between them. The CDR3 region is CASSLGLQYNEQFF. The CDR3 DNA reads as TGTGCCAGCAGCTTAGGACTACAATACAATGAGCAGTTCTTC.

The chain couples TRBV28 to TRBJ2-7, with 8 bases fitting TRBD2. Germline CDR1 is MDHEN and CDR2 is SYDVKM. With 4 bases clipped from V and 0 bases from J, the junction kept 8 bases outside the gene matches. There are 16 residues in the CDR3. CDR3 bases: TGTGCCAGCAGTTCCCCCGGGAGGGCAACCTCCTACGAGCAGTACTTC. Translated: CASSSPGRATSYEQYF. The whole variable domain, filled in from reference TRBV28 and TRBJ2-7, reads DVKVTQSSRYLVKRTGEKVFLECVQDMDHENMFWYRQDPGLGLRLIYFSYDVKMKEKGDIPEGYSVSREKKERFSLILESASTNQTSMYLCASSSPGRATSYEQYFGPGTRLTVT.

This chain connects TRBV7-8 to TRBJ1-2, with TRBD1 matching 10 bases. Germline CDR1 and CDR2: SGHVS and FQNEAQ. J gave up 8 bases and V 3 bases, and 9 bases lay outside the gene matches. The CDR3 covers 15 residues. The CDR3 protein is CASSLGTGDLGGYTF. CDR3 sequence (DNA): TGTGCCAGCAGCTTGGGGACAGGGGATTTGGGGGGCTACACCTTC.

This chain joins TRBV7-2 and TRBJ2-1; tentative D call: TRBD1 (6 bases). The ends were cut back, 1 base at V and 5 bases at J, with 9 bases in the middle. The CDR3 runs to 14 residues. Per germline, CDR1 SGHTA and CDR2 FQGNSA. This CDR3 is CASSLGGPHNEQFF. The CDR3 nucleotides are TGTGCCAGCAGCTTAGGGGGGCCCCACAATGAGCAGTTCTTC.

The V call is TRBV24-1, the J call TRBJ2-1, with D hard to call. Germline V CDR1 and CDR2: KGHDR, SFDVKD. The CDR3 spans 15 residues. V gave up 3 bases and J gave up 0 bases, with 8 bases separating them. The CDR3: CATSDSTSSYNEQFF. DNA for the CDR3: TGTGCCACCAGTGATAGTACCAGCTCCTACAATGAGCAGTTCTTC.

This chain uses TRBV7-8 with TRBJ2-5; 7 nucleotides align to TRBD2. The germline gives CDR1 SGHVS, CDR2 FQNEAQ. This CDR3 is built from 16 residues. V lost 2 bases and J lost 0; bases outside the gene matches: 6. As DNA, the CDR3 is TGTGCCAGCAGCTTATCGGCTAGCGGTAACCAAGAGACCCAGTACTTC. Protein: CASSLSASGNQETQYF.

CDR3 protein: CASSPPTSPSSYNEQFF. The CDR3 bases are TGTGCCAGCAGCCCACCGACTAGCCCGAGCTCCTACAATGAGCAGTTCTTC. This chain links TRBV7-3 with TRBJ2-1; 7 bases match TRBD2. After removal of 5 bases from V and 0 bases from J, the junction contained 10 bases not matched to a gene. Germline-derived CDR1 and CDR2 are SGHTA and FQGTGA. CDR3 length equals 17 residues.

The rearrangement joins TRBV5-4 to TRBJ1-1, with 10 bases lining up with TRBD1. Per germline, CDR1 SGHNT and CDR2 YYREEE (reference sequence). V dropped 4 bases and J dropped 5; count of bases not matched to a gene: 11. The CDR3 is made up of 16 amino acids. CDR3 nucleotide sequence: TGTGCCAGCAGCCCCAGACAGGGGGCGAAAGGGACTGAAGCTTTCTTT. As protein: CASSPRQGAKGTEAFF.

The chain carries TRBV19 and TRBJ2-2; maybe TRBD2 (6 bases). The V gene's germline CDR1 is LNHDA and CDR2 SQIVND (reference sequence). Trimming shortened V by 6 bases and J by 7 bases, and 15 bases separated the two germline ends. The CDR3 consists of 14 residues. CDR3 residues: CASRRGFPIGELFF. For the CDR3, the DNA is TGTGCCAGTAGGCGGGGTTTCCCTATCGGGGAGCTGTTTTTT.

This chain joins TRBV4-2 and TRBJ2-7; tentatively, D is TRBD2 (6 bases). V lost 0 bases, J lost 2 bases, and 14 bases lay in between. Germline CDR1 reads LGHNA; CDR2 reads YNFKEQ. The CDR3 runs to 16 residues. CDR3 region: CASSQEFGTPTYEQYF. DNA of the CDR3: TGTGCCAGCAGCCAAGAGTTCGGGACTCCAACCTACGAGCAGTACTTC.

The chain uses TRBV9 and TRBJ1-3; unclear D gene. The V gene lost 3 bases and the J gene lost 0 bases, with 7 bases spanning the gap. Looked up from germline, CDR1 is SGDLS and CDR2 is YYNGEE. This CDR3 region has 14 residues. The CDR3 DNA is TGTGCCAGCAGCGAGGAGTCCTCTGGAAACACCATATATTTT. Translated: CASSEESSGNTIYF.

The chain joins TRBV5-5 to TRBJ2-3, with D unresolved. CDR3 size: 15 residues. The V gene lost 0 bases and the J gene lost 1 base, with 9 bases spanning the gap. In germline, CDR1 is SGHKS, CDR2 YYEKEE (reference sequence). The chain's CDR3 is CASSLGRPGTDTQYF. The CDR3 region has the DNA TGTGCCAGCAGCTTGGGCAGGCCGGGCACAGATACGCAGTATTTT.

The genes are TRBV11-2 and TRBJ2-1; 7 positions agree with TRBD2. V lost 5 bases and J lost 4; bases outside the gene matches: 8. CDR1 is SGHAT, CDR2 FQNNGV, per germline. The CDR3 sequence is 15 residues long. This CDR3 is CASSLLGGGYNEQFF. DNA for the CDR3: TGTGCCAGCAGCCTACTTGGGGGGGGTTACAATGAGCAGTTCTTC.

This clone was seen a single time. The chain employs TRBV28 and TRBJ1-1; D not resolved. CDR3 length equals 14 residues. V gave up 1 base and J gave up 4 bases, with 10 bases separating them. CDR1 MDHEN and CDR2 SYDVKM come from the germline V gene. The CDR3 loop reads CASSLFLGVTEAFF. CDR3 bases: TGTGCCAGCAGTTTATTCCTCGGGGTCACTGAAGCTTTCTTT.

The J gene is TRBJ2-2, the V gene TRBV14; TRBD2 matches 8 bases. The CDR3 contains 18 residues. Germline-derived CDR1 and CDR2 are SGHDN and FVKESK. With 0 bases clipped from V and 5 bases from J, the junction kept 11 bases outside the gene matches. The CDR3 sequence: CASSQDGIGTRSTGELFF. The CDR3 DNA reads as TGTGCCAGCAGCCAAGATGGGATCGGGACTAGGTCTACCGGGGAGCTGTTTTTT.

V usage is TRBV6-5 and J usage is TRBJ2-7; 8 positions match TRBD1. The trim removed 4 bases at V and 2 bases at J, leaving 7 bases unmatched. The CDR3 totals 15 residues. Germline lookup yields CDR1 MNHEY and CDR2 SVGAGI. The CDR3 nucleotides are TGTGCCAGCAGTTCCCCGGACAGGGCCGCCTACGAGCAGTACTTC. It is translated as CASSSPDRAAYEQYF.

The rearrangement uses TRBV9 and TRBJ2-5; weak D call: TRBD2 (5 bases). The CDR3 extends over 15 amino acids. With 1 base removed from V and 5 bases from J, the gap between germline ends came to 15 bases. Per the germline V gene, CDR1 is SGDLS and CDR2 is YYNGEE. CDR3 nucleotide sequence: TGTGCCAGCAGCGTAAGCGACTACTCGCCGGAGACCCAGTACTTC. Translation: CASSVSDYSPETQYF.

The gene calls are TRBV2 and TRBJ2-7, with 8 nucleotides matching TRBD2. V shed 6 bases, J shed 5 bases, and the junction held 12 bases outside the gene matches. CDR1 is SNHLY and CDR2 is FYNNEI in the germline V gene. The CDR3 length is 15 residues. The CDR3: CASRSRGGGLDEQYF. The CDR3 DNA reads TGTGCCAGCAGGTCCCGGGGGGGAGGGCTTGACGAGCAGTACTTC.

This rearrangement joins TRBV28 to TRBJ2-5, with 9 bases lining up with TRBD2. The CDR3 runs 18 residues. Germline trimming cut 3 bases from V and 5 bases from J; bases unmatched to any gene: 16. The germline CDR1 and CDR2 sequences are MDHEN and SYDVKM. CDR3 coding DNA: TGTGCCAGCAGTTTTAGGGTAGGACTAGCGCACCAGCGGGAGACCCAGTACTTC. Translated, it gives CASSFRVGLAHQRETQYF.